This TCR beta chain originates from a study of blood T cells in healthy people across ages. The CDR3 is made up of 17 amino acids. Germline loops: CDR1 MNHEY, CDR2 SVGEGT. V was clipped by 0 bases and J by 0 bases, with 12 bases between them. Every donor gave 8.5 to 10 milliliters of peripheral blood. For the second PCR, which ran for about 7 to 11 cycles, a sample-barcoded 5' primer and a J-beta primer mix were used. MiXCR was run by TCRdb on the 5' RACE reads, yielding one entry per CDR3 protein. The data contain roughly 1.4 million distinct CDR3 sequences, approximately 63% of them singletons. The source material was blood. The chain employs TRBV6-2 or TRBV6-3 and TRBJ2-1; unclear D gene. The TCR sequence derives from a young man in good health. As DNA, the CDR3 is TGTGCCAGCAGTTACTCGTCTCGGGTCCCCTCCTACAATGAGCAGTTCTTC. This gives the protein CASSYSSRVPSYNEQFF.